This entry lists 26 T cell receptor beta chains sequenced from one sample in a study of T cell responses to AZD1222 COVID-19 vaccine. Produced via immunoSEQ multiplex PCR; TCRdb's table is partial and in-frame only. The sample lists about 180,000 clones; approximately 92% were seen once. Sequencing was performed on peripheral blood, taken 28 days after the second dose of the MenACWY control vaccine. Source of these receptors: an adult who received the MenACWY meningococcal vaccine as a control.

This sequence joins TRBV3-1 (or the pseudogene TRBV3-2) and TRBJ1-6; D ambiguous. V lost 6 bases and J lost 7, with 10 bases in between. The CDR3 length is 13 residues. From germline, CDR1 is LGHDT and CDR2 YNNKEL (reference sequence). CDR3 loop: CASSPVPNSPLHF. The DNA for the CDR3 is TGTGCCAGCAGTCCCGTTCCCAATTCACCCCTCCACTTT.

The CDR3 region has the DNA TGCAGCGTTGTTGGACAGGGGAGGGGCACTGAAGCTTTCTTT. Its translation is CSVVGQGRGTEAFF. The genes are TRBV29-1 and TRBJ1-1; 9 nucleotides match TRBD1. The CDR3 sequence is 14 residues long. V trimming: 4 bases; J trimming: 4 bases; junction bases outside the gene matches: 7. Germline loops: CDR1 SQVTM, CDR2 ANQGSEA.

This chain joins TRBV5-4 and TRBJ2-7, with D tentatively TRBD2 (6 bases). V lost 4 bases to trimming and J lost 4 bases, with 9 bases between them. The CDR3 is made up of 12 amino acids. Looked up from germline, CDR1 is SGHNT and CDR2 is YYREEE (reference sequence). The CDR3 sequence: CASSGGEYEQYF. CDR3 nucleotide sequence: TGTGCCAGCAGCGGAGGGGAATACGAGCAGTACTTC.

The genes are TRBV10-2 and TRBJ2-1, with TRBD2 identical over 10 bases. After removal of 3 bases from V and 3 bases from J, the junction contained 8 bases not matched to a gene. There are 17 residues in the CDR3. Looked up from germline, CDR1 is WSHSY and CDR2 is SAAADI. CDR3 protein: CASSEISGGRRYNEQFF. Written as DNA, the CDR3 is TGCGCCAGCAGTGAAATTAGCGGGGGGCGGCGCTACAATGAGCAGTTCTTC.

The chain couples TRBV6-5 to TRBJ2-2; D is perhaps TRBD1 (6 bases). Trimming pared 5 bases from V and 3 bases from J, leaving 10 bases between. Looked up from germline, CDR1 is MNHEY and CDR2 is SVGAGI. The CDR3 runs to 14 residues. CDR3 region: CASSLSGDTGELFF. CDR3 in DNA: TGTGCCAGCAGTCTGTCAGGGGACACCGGGGAGCTGTTTTTT.

This clone was seen more than once but under ten times. The gene calls are TRBV6-5 and TRBJ2-2; the D call may be TRBD1 or TRBD2 (5 bases each). V was clipped by 7 bases and J by 0 bases, with 9 bases between them. The CDR3 is made up of 14 amino acids. Germline V CDR1 and CDR2: MNHEY, SVGAGI. CDR3 amino acids: CASTGSANTGELFF. CDR3 sequence (DNA): TGTGCCAGCACAGGGAGCGCGAACACCGGGGAGCTGTTTTTT.

The chain couples TRBV2 to TRBJ1-2, with D possibly being TRBD1 (5 bases). This CDR3 region has 13 residues. V gave up 1 base and J gave up 8 bases, with 11 bases separating them. CDR1 and CDR2 (germline): SNHLY, FYNNEI. The CDR3 sequence: CASSEDRTIGYTF. Here the CDR3 DNA reads TGTGCCAGCAGTGAAGACAGGACTATCGGCTACACCTTC.

This clone showed up just once. The V and J genes are TRBV18 and TRBJ1-2; D remains ambiguous. Trimming removed 2 bases from V and 3 bases from J, with 13 bases in between. In germline, CDR1 is KGHSH, CDR2 LQKENI. This CDR3 has 15 residues. This chain's CDR3 is CASSPSGPADYGYTF. The CDR3 DNA sequence: TGTGCCAGCTCACCATCGGGTCCGGCGGACTATGGCTACACCTTC.

The chain combines TRBV19 with TRBJ1-2, with D possibly matching TRBD1 (5 bases). The length of the CDR3 is 16 residues. Germline loops: CDR1 LNHDA, CDR2 SQIVND (reference sequence). The V end lost 7 bases, the J end lost 8 bases, and 26 bases lay between the germline ends. In DNA form, the CDR3 reads TGTGCCAGTACCTCCTTTCTAGGGGTTGGCGCGAAAGGCTACACCTTC. Translation gives CASTSFLGVGAKGYTF.

The V call is TRBV3-1 (or the pseudogene TRBV3-2), the J call TRBJ1-2; TRBD1 aligns across 7 bases. V trimming: 5 bases; J trimming: 7 bases; junction bases outside the gene matches: 16. This CDR3 contains 16 residues. Looked up from germline, CDR1 is LGHDT and CDR2 is YNNKEL (reference sequence). CDR3 DNA: TGTGCCAGCAGCTACAACCAGGGGAGGGGGCGAGGTGGCTACACCTTC. Its protein product is CASSYNQGRGRGGYTF.

The chain links TRBV4-2 to TRBJ2-3; a possible D gene is TRBD2 (5 bases). With 0 bases removed from V and 0 bases from J, the gap between germline ends came to 16 bases. Germline V gives CDR1 LGHNA, CDR2 YNFKEQ. The CDR3 sequence is 18 residues long. The CDR3 nucleotides read TGTGCCAGCAGCCAAGAAATGGGAGCGGTTACTAGCACAGATACGCAGTATTTT. The encoded protein is CASSQEMGAVTSTDTQYF.

The rearrangement joins TRBV19 to TRBJ2-2; 8 bases match TRBD2. The CDR3 length is 14 residues. V trimming: 9 bases; J trimming: 0 bases; junction bases outside the gene matches: 3. Looked up from germline, CDR1 is LNHDA and CDR2 is SQIVND (reference sequence). CDR3 region: CASKTSANTGELFF. As DNA, the CDR3 is TGTGCCAGCAAGACTAGCGCGAACACCGGGGAGCTGTTTTTT.

The V gene is TRBV5-1, the J gene TRBJ1-2; D may be TRBD1 (6 bases). The CDR3 covers 14 residues. In germline, CDR1 is SGHRS, CDR2 YFSETQ. V gave up 4 bases and J gave up 11 bases, with 21 bases separating them. CDR3 in amino acids: CASSTGQGPLPYTF. In DNA, the CDR3 is TGCGCCAGCAGCACGGGACAAGGCCCTCTTCCGTACACCTTC.

V and J are TRBV29-1 and TRBJ2-1, with D possibly TRBD1 on 7 matching bases. V was cut by 8 bases and J by 5 bases, with 16 bases left in between. The CDR3 totals 13 residues. The V gene's germline CDR1 is SQVTM and CDR2 ANQGSEA. CDR3 residues: CSLRQGGNNEQFF. The CDR3 region has the DNA TGCAGCCTTCGTCAGGGGGGTAACAATGAGCAGTTCTTC.

This rearrangement joins TRBV4-3 to TRBJ2-1, with no clear D. The CDR3 has 13 residues. V was shortened by 4 bases and J by 4 bases, with 8 bases between the two germline ends. The germline gives CDR1 LGHNA, CDR2 YSLEER. CDR3 residues: CASSLDFYNEQFF. DNA of the CDR3: TGCGCCAGCAGCCTAGATTTTTACAATGAGCAGTTCTTC.

The chain recombines TRBV6-5 with TRBJ1-6; the D gene is possibly TRBD1 (6 bases). V was trimmed by 2 bases and J by 16 bases, leaving 18 bases between them. Per germline, CDR1 MNHEY and CDR2 SVGAGI. This CDR3 is built from 14 residues. The CDR3 sequence: CASSYPGDIGRLHF. The CDR3 coding sequence is TGTGCCAGCAGTTACCCCGGGGACATAGGGCGTCTCCACTTT.

The rearrangement joins TRBV7-2 to TRBJ1-2; D remains unclear. Trimming left V 5 bases short and J 8 bases short, with 15 bases between. Germline CDR1 and CDR2: SGHTA and FQGNSA. CDR3 length: 13 residues. In DNA, the CDR3 is TGTGCCAGCAGCCTAAGCGGTGAGGCCGGCTACACCTTC. This sequence encodes CASSLSGEAGYTF.

The chain employs TRBV2 and TRBJ1-4; 8 nucleotides line up with TRBD1. Trimming took 7 bases from V and 8 from J; bases not matched to a gene: 12. The V gene's germline CDR1 is SNHLY and CDR2 FYNNEI. The CDR3 is made up of 15 amino acids. The DNA for the CDR3 is TGTGCCAGCATCTTCCAGACAGGGGTAGGCGAAAAACTGTTTTTT. Amino acids: CASIFQTGVGEKLFF.

V is TRBV27 and J is TRBJ2-2; D is ambiguous. CDR3 size: 15 residues. V was shortened by 7 bases and J by 4 bases, with 16 bases between the two germline ends. Germline CDR1 and CDR2: MNHEY and SMNVEV (reference sequence). DNA of the CDR3: TGTGCCAGCACCCCCCAAGGGTCGAGCACCGGGGAGCTGTTTTTT. Residues: CASTPQGSSTGELFF.

The rearrangement joins TRBV3-1 (or the pseudogene TRBV3-2) to TRBJ2-1, with D perhaps TRBD2 (7 bases). V lost 4 bases to trimming and J lost 11 bases, with 18 bases between them. Germline assignment: CDR1 LGHDT and CDR2 YNNKEL (reference sequence). This CDR3 comprises 14 residues. Written as DNA, the CDR3 is TGTGCCAGCAGCCTCGGGGGGCCCCCCGGGAAGCAGTTCTTC. It translates to CASSLGGPPGKQFF.

V usage is TRBV7-2 and J usage is TRBJ2-6, with a weak D call TRBD1 (7 bases). Germline lookup yields CDR1 SGHTA and CDR2 FQGNSA. V lost 5 bases and J lost 4, with 21 bases in between. The CDR3 is made up of 18 amino acids. The CDR3 sequence is CASSPQGGLQPGANVLTF. CDR3 nucleotide sequence: TGTGCCAGCAGCCCCCAGGGGGGACTCCAACCGGGGGCCAACGTCCTGACTTTC. The whole variable domain, filled in from reference TRBV7-2 and TRBJ2-6, reads GAGVSQSPSNKVTEKGKDVELRCDPISGHTALYWYRQSLGQGLEFLIYFQGNSAPDKSGLPSDRFSAERTGGSVSTLTIQRTQQEDSAVYLCASSPQGGLQPGANVLTFGAGSRLTVL.

This clone is a singleton in its sample. The rearrangement joins TRBV6-6 to TRBJ2-1, with D possibly being TRBD1 (8 bases). V was pared by 9 bases and J by 5 bases, with 23 bases between. Germline CDR1 is MNHNY and CDR2 is SVGAGI (reference sequence). This CDR3 has 16 amino acids. The CDR3, as DNA: TGTGCCAGTTTACAGGGGGGGACTCTCGAGAACAATGAGCAGTTCTTC. Translation gives CASLQGGTLENNEQFF.

The table lists this clone with a few counts. This chain links TRBV30 with TRBJ2-3, with 8 bases lining up with TRBD1. V was clipped by 5 bases and J by 0 bases; unmatched bases: 4. The CDR3 has 14 amino acids. The germline gives CDR1 GTSNPN, CDR2 SVGIG (reference sequence). The chain's CDR3 is CAWDRGLSTDTQYF. CDR3 coding DNA: TGTGCCTGGGACAGGGGTCTAAGCACAGATACGCAGTATTTT.

The rearrangement joins TRBV5-6 to TRBJ1-2; no firm D call. V lost 2 bases and J 6 bases, leaving 17 bases between the germline ends. CDR1 SGHDT and CDR2 YYEEEE come from the germline V gene. This CDR3 is 15 amino acids long. CDR3 amino acids: CASSLLVTRTHGYTF. The DNA of the CDR3 is TGTGCCAGCAGCTTACTAGTGACCCGCACCCATGGCTACACCTTC.

A note on this clone: The sample has other DNA sequences that encode this CDR3 too. The chain combines TRBV24-1 with TRBJ1-2; TRBD1 might be the D (5 bases). The CDR3 spans 13 residues. Per germline, CDR1 KGHDR and CDR2 SFDVKD. V lost 9 bases and J 1 base, leaving 11 bases between the germline ends. This CDR3 is CATSKDSNYGYTF. CDR3 nucleotide sequence: TGTGCCACCTCAAAAGACAGTAACTATGGCTACACCTTC.

The V call is TRBV6-5, the J call TRBJ1-1; D is unclear. The V end was cut by 8 bases, the J end by 0 bases, with 10 bases between. The CDR3 totals 13 residues. The germline V gene has CDR1 MNHEY and CDR2 SVGAGI. CDR3 DNA: TGTGCCAGCCTGGCGGTTATGAACACTGAAGCTTTCTTT. It is translated as CASLAVMNTEAFF.